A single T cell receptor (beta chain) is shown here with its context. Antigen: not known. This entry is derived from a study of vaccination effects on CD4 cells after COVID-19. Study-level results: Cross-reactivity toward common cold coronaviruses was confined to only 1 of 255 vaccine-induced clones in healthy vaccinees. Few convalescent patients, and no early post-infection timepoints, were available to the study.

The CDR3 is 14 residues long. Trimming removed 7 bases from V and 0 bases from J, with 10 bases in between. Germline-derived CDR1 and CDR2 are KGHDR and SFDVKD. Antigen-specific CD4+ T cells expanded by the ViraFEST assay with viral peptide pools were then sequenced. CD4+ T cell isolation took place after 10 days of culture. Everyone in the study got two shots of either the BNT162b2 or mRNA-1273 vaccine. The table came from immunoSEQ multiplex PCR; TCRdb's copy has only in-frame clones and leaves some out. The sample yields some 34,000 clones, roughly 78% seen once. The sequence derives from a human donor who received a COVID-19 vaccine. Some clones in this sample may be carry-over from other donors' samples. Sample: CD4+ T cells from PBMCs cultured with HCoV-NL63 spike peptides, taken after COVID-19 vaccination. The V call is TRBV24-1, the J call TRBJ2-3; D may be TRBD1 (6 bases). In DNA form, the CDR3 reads TGTGCCACCAGAGGACAGATTAGCACAGATACGCAGTATTTT. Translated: CATRGQISTDTQYF.